This T cell receptor (beta chain) was captured by sequencing in a study of blood T cell repertoires in COVID-19. Background on the study: Sources were T cells, B-cell-depleted T cells, or PBMCs; the material itself was cDNA or gDNA.

This clone was detected only once. Participants were placed into cohorts based on the clinical history they reported. Two negative PCRs, clearance, or symptom resolution had been documented for recovered Cohort 3 donors. In the authors' methods: It was from reference gene primer amplification that nucleated cell counts were estimated. TCRdb's copy holds only in-frame clones and misses some; the assay was immunoSEQ multiplex PCR. The DNA gave D and trimming, while V, J and clone size come from that table. The sample gives about 250,000 clones, approximately 90% of which show up once; less than 3% is in the top ten. CDR3 length: 15 residues. With V trimmed by 3 bases and J by 7 bases, 11 bases remained unmatched. Germline assignment: CDR1 DFQATT and CDR2 SNEGSKA (reference sequence).

The specimen sequenced was PBMCs or T cells enriched from blood (not recorded which). The chain employs TRBV20-1 and TRBJ1-4; 7 nucleotides line up with TRBD1. This clonotype was sampled from a woman in her 50s who had recovered from COVID-19. CDR3 sequence reads: CSASGIRQGSEKLFF. As DNA, the CDR3 is TGCAGTGCTAGTGGCATTCGACAGGGAAGTGAAAAACTGTTTTTT.